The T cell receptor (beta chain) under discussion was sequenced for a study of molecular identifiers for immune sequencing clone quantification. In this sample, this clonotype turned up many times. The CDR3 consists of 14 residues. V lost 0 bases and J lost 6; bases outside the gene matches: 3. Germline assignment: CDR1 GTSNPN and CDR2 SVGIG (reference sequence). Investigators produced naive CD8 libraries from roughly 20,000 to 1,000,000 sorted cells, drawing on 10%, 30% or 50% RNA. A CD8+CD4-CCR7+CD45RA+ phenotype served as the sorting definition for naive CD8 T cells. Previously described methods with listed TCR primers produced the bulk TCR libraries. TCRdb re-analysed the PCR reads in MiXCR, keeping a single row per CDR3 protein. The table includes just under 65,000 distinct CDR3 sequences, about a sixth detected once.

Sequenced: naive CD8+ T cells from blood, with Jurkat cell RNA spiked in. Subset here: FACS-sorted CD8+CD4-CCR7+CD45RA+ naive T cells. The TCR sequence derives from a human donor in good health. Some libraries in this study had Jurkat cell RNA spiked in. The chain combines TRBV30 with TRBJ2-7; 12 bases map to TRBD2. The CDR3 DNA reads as TGTGCCTGGAGTGTACTAGCGGGAGGTTCCGAGCAGTACTTC. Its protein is CAWSVLAGGSEQYF.